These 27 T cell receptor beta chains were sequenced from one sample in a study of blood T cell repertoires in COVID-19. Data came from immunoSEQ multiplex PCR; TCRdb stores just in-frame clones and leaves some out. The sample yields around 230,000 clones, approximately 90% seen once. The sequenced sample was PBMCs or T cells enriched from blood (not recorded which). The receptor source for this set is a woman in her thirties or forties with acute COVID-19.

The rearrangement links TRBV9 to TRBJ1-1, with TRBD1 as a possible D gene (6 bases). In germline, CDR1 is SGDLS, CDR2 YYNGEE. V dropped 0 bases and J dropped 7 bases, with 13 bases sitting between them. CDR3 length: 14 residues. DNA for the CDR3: TGTGCCAGCAGCGTAGCAGGGGCAGCTAGTGAAGCTTTCTTT. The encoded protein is CASSVAGAASEAFF.

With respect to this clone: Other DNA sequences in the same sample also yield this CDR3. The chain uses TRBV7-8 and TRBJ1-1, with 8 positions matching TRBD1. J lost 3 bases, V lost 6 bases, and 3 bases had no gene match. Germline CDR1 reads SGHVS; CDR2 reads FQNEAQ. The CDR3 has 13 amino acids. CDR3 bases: TGTGCCAGCAGTTTACAGGGGGACACTGAAGCTTTCTTT. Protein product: CASSLQGDTEAFF.

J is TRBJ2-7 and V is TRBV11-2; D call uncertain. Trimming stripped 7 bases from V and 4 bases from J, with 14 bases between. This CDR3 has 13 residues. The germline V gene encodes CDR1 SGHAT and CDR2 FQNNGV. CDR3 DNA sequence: TGTGCCAGCACCGCTTTATCCGGGTACGAGCAGTACTTC. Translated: CASTALSGYEQYF.

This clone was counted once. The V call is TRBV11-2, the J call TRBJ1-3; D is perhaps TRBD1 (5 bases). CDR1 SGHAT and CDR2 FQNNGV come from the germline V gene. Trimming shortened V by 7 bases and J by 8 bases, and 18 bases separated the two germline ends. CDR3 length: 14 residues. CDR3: CASNVGQGFDTIYF. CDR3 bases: TGTGCCAGCAACGTGGGGCAGGGTTTTGACACCATATATTTT.

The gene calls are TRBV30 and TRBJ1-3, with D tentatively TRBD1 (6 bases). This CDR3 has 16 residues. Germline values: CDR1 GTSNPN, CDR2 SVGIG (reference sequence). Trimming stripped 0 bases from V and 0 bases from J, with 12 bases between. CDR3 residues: CAWSVGTRSSGNTIYF. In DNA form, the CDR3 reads TGTGCCTGGAGTGTCGGGACACGTAGCTCTGGAAACACCATATATTTT.

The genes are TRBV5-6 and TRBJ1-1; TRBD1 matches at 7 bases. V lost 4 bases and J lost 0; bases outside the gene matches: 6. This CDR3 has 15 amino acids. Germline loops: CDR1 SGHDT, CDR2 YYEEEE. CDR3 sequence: CASSPYRGMNTEAFF. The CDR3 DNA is TGTGCCAGCAGCCCCTACAGGGGTATGAACACTGAAGCTTTCTTT. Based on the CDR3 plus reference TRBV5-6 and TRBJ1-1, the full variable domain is DAGVTQSPTHLIKTRGQQVTLRCSPKSGHDTVSWYQQALGQGPQFIFQYYEEEERQRGNFPDRFSGHQFPNYSSELNVNALLLGDSALYLCASSPYRGMNTEAFFGQGTRLTVV.

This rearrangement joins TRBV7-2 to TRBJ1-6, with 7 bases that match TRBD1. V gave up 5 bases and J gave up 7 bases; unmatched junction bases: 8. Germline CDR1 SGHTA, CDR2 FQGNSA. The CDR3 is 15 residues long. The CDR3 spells CASSQTGTDNSPLHF. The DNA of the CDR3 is TGTGCCAGCAGCCAAACCGGGACAGACAATTCACCCCTCCACTTT.

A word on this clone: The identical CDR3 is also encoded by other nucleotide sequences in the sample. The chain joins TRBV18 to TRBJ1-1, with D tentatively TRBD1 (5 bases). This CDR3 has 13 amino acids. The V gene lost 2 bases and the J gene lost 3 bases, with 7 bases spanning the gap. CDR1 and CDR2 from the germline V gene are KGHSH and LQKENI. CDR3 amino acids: CASSPSRDTEAFF. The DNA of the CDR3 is TGTGCCAGCTCACCAAGCAGGGACACTGAAGCTTTCTTT.

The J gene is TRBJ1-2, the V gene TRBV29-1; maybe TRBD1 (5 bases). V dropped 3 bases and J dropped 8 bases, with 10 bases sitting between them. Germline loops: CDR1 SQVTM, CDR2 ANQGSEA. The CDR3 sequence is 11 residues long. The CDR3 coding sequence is TGCAGCGTTGACCAGGGAAGCGGCTACACCTTC. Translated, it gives CSVDQGSGYTF.

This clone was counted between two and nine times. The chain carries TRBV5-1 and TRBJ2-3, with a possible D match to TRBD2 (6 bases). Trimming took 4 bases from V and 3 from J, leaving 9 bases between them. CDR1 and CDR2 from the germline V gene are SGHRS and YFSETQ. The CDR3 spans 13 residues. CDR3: CASSPTRTDTQYF. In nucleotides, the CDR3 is TGCGCCAGCAGCCCGACTAGGACAGATACGCAGTATTTT. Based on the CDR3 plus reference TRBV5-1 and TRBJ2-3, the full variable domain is KAGVTQTPRYLIKTRGQQVTLSCSPISGHRSVSWYQQTPGQGLQFLFEYFSETQRNKGNFPGRFSGRQFSNSRSEMNVSTLELGDSALYLCASSPTRTDTQYFGPGTRLTVL.

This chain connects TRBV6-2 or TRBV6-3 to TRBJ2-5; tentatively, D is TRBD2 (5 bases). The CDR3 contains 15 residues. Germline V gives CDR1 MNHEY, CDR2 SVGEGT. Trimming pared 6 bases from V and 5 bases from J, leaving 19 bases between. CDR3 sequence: CASSPHQPGKETQYF. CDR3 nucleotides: TGTGCCAGCAGCCCTCATCAGCCGGGGAAGGAGACCCAGTACTTC.

The CDR3 sequence: CASSGPWTSGLKGQFF. In DNA form, the CDR3 reads TGCGCCAGCAGTGGACCGTGGACTAGCGGACTTAAGGGGCAGTTCTTC. The chain joins TRBV10-1 to TRBJ2-1; 10 bases are a match to TRBD2. The ends lost 4 bases at V and 12 bases at J; junction bases unmatched: 15. The CDR3 is 16 amino acids. Germline values: CDR1 WNHNN, CDR2 SYGVQD (reference sequence).

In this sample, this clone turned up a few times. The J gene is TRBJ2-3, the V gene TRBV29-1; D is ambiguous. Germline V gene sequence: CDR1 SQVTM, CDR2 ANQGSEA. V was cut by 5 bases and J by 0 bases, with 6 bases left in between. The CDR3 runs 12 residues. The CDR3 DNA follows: TGCAGCGTTACTATGAGCACAGATACGCAGTATTTT. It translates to CSVTMSTDTQYF.

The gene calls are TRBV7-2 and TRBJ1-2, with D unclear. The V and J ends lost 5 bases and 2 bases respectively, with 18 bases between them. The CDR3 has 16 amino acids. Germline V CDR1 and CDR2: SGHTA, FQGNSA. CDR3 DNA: TGTGCCAGCAGCCGTGATGCCGGAGGGTCGAACTATGGCTACACCTTC. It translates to CASSRDAGGSNYGYTF.

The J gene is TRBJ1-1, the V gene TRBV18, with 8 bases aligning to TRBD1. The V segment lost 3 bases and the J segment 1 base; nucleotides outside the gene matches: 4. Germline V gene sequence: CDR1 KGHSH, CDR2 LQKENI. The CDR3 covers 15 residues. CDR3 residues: CASSPYQGANTEAFF. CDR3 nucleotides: TGTGCCAGCTCACCGTATCAGGGGGCGAACACTGAAGCTTTCTTT.

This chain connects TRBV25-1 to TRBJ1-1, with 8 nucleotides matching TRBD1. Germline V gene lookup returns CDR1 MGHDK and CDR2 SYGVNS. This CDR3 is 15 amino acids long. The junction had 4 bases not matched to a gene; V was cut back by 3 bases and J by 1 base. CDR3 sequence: CASSDGDRGNTEAFF. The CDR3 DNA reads TGTGCCAGCAGTGATGGTGACAGGGGGAACACTGAAGCTTTCTTT.

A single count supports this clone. The CDR3 reads CASSIKGLPGKPQHF. The DNA for the CDR3 is TGTGCCAGTAGTATAAAGGGACTTCCTGGGAAGCCCCAGCATTTT. The V gene is TRBV19, the J gene TRBJ1-5, with a tentative D call TRBD1 (5 bases). V was cut by 2 bases and J by 8 bases, with 16 bases left in between. Per germline, CDR1 LNHDA and CDR2 SQIVND (reference sequence). This CDR3 region has 15 residues.

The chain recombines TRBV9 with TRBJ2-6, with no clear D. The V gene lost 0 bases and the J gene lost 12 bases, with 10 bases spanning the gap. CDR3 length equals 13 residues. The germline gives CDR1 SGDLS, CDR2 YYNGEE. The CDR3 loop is CASSVGGGFVLTF. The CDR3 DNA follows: TGTGCCAGCAGCGTAGGCGGCGGCTTCGTCCTGACTTTC. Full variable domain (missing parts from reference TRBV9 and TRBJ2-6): DSGVTQTPKHLITATGQRVTLRCSPRSGDLSVYWYQQSLDQGLQFLIQYYNGEERAKGNILERFSAQQFPDLHSELNLSSLELGDSALYFCASSVGGGFVLTFGAGSRLTVL.

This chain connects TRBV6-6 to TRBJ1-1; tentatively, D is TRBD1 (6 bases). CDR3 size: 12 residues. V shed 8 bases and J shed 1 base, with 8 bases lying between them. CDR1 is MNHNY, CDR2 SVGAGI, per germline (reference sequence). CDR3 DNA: TGTGCCAGCCAGGACAGGAACACTGAAGCTTTCTTT. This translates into CASQDRNTEAFF.

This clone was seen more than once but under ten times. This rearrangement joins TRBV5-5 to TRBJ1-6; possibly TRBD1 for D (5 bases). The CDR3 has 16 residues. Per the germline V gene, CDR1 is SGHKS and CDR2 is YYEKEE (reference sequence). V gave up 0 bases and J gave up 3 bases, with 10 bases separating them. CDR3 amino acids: CASSLAGTYYNSPLHF. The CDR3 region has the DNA TGTGCCAGCAGCTTGGCAGGGACTTACTATAATTCACCCCTCCACTTT.

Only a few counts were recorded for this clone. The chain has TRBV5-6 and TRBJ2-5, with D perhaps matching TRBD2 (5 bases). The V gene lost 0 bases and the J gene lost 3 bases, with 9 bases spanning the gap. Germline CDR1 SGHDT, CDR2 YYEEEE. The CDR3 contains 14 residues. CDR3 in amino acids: CASSLAFGKETQYF. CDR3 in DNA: TGTGCCAGCAGCTTGGCCTTCGGGAAAGAGACCCAGTACTTC.

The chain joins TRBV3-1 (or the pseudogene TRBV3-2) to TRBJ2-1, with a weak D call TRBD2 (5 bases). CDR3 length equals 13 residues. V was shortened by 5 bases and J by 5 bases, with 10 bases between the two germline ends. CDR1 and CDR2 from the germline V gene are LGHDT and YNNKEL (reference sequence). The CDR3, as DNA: TGTGCCAGCAGCTCAACTAGAAACAATGAGCAGTTCTTC. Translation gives CASSSTRNNEQFF.

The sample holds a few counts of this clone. In DNA form, the CDR3 reads TGTGCCAGTAGTATGGACAGGACCTCTGGAAACACCATATATTTT. Amino acids: CASSMDRTSGNTIYF. The rearrangement uses TRBV19 and TRBJ1-3, with TRBD1 matching 7 bases. Germline loops: CDR1 LNHDA, CDR2 SQIVND (reference sequence). V dropped 3 bases and J dropped 0; count of bases not matched to a gene: 2. CDR3 size: 15 residues.

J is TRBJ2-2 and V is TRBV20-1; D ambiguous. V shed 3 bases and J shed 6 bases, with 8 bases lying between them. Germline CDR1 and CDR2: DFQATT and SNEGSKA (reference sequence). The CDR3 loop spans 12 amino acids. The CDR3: CSASTLAGELFF. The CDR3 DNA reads TGCAGTGCTAGTACTCTGGCCGGGGAGCTGTTTTTT.

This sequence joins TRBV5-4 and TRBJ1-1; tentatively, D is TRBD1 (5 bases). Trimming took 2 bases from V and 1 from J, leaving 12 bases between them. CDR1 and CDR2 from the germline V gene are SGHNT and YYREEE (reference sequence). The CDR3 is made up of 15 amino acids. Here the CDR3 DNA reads TGTGCCAGCAGCTTCTCCCACAGGACGAACACTGAAGCTTTCTTT. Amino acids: CASSFSHRTNTEAFF.

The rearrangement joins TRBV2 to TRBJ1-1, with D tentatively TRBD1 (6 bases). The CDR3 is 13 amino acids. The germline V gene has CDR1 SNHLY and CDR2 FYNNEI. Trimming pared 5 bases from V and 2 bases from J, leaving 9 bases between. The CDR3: CASSLQGNTEAFF. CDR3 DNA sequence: TGTGCCAGCAGTTTACAGGGAAACACTGAAGCTTTCTTT. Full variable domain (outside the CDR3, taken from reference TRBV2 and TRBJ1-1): EPEVTQTPSHQVTQMGQEVILRCVPISNHLYFYWYRQILGQKVEFLVSFYNNEISEKSEIFDDQFSVERPDGSNFTLKIRSTKLEDSAMYFCASSLQGNTEAFFGQGTRLTVV.

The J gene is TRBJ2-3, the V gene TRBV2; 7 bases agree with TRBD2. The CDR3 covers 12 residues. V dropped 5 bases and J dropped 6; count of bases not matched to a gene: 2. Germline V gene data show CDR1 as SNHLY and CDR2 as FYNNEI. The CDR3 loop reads CASSFSGDTQYF. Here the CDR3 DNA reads TGTGCCAGCAGTTTTAGCGGGGATACGCAGTATTTT. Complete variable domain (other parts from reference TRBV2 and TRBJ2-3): EPEVTQTPSHQVTQMGQEVILRCVPISNHLYFYWYRQILGQKVEFLVSFYNNEISEKSEIFDDQFSVERPDGSNFTLKIRSTKLEDSAMYFCASSFSGDTQYFGPGTRLTVL.